Included here is one TCR beta chain sequence, with context. The antigen remains undetermined. Assay: immunoSEQ multiplex PCR; the TCRdb copy retains only in-frame clones and omits some. The table shows about 160,000 clones, with about 84% occurring only once. This sample is part of a study of cytotoxic CD8 clonotypes in ibrutinib-treated CLL. Background on the study: The group held some ten relapsed/refractory and fewer than 16 treatment-naive patients, with 17 to 18 IGHV unmutated. General study findings and limits: Clonality was elevated at ibrutinib response and had returned toward baseline at progression. Public clonotypes were seen rarely and were contracted or stable on treatment.

This CDR3 has 17 residues. From germline, CDR1 is SGHTA and CDR2 FQGNSA. With V trimmed by 6 bases and J by 5 bases, 14 bases remained unmatched. The sequencing used PBMCs, collected after 24 months of ibrutinib treatment. The chain is built from TRBV7-2 and TRBJ2-3; 10 bases agree with TRBD2. The TCR comes from a human donor with chronic lymphocytic leukemia. The CDR3 nucleotides read TGTGCCAGCAGTTCCCAGGCTAGCGGGAGAGTCGGAGATACGCAGTATTTT. Its protein product is CASSSQASGRVGDTQYF.